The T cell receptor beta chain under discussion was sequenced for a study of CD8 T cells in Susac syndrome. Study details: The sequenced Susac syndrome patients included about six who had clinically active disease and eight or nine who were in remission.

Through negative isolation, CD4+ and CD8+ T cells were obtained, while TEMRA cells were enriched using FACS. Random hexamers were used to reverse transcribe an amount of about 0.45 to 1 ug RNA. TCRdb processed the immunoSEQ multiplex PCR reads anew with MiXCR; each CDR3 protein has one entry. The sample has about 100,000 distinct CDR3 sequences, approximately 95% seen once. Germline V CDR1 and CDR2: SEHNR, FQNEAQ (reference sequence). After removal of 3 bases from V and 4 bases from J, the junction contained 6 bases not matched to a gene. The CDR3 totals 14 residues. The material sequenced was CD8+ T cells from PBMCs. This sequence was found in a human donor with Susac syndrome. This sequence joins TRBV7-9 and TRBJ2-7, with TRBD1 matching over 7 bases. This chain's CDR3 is CASSFGTEVYEQYF. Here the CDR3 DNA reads TGTGCCAGCAGCTTTGGGACAGAGGTATACGAGCAGTACTTC. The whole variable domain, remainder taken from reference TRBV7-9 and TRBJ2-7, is DTGVSQNPRHKITKRGQNVTFRCDPISEHNRLYWYRQTLGQGPEFLTYFQNEAQLEKSRLLSDRFSAERPKGSFSTLEIQRTEQGDSAMYLCASSFGTEVYEQYFGPGTRLTVT.